This is a list of T cell receptor beta chains from one sample in a study of cytomegalovirus exposure and HLA in healthy donors. The table came from immunoSEQ multiplex PCR; TCRdb's copy has only in-frame clones and leaves some out. The sample consists of 130,000 or so clones, approximately 8.7% of them appearing once. The sample consisted of PBMCs. All receptors derive from a middle-aged man in good health and CMV-seronegative. CDR3s include the opening cysteine and the closing phenylalanine or tryptophan. The order of the fields is clone size, V gene, J gene, D gene, CDR3 DNA, CDR3 protein. The D gene is left open where the match is weak. Clone size is stated in some rows and not others, as once, few, many or a class when expanded.

NA	TRBV2	TRBJ1-6	NA	TGTGCCAGCAGGGGTCCAGGGTCACCCCTCCACTTT	CASRGPGSPLHF
few	TRBV11-2	TRBJ1-2	NA	TGTGCCAGCAGTAGCTCCCGGGGCTACACCTTC	CASSSSRGYTF
NA	TRBV28	TRBJ2-2	NA	TGTGCCAGCAACCCCTCCAGGGGGGACACCGGGGAGCTGTTTTTT	CASNPSRGDTGELFF
few	TRBV9	TRBJ1-1	NA	TGTGCCAGCAGCGTCCAGGGGACGAACACTGAAGCTTTCTTT	CASSVQGTNTEAFF
few	TRBV6-1	TRBJ2-3	TRBD2	TGTGCCAGCAGGCCGTGGAGCGGGGAAACAGATACGCAGTATTTT	CASRPWSGETDTQYF
NA	TRBV30	TRBJ2-5	NA	TGTGCCTGGAGTGAGCCCCACCAAGAGACCCAGTACTTC	CAWSEPHQETQYF
few	TRBV11-2	TRBJ2-1	TRBD1	TGTGCCAGCAGCACCGGGACAGGGGGTGTGAATGAGCAGTTCTTC	CASSTGTGGVNEQFF
NA	TRBV29-1	TRBJ2-1	TRBD2	TGCAGCGTGCTACTAGCGGGGGGCAAATACAATGAGCAGTTCTTC	CSVLLAGGKYNEQFF
few	TRBV19	TRBJ1-1	NA	TGTGCCAGTAGTACCCGACAGGATTGGGGTGAAGCTTTCTTT	CASSTRQDWGEAFF
NA	TRBV6-1	TRBJ2-1	TRBD1	TGTGCCAGCAGCCAAGACAGGGGCTCCTACAATGAGCAGTTCTTC	CASSQDRGSYNEQFF
few	TRBV7-2	TRBJ1-5	NA	TGTGCCAGCAGCTGGGTGGGGGGAAGCAATCAGCCCCAGCATTTT	CASSWVGGSNQPQHF
NA	TRBV4-1	TRBJ2-1	TRBD2	TGCGCCAGCAGAGTTGGGACTAGCGGGACTCGCTCCTACAATGAGCAGTTCTTC	CASRVGTSGTRSYNEQFF
NA	TRBV5-1	TRBJ1-6	TRBD1	TGCGCCAGCAGCGCAGGGACAGGGGACAATTCACCCCTCCACTTT	CASSAGTGDNSPLHF
NA	TRBV4-1	TRBJ1-4	NA	TGCGCCAGCAGCCATTCCTTATTAATGCCCAGGGACATTTCAACTAATGAAAAACTGTTTTTT	CASSHSLLMPRDISTNEKLFF
few	TRBV7-9	TRBJ1-4	NA	TGTGCCAGCAGCTTAATGCCCGGAAAACTGTTTTTT	CASSLMPGKLFF
few	TRBV7-2	TRBJ1-2	NA	TGTGCCAGCAGCTTAGCGTTGGCAGGGGCTAACTATGGCTACACCTTC	CASSLALAGANYGYTF
once	TRBV19	TRBJ2-5	NA	TGTGCCAGTAGTGGAAGGGGCCTAAAAGAGACCCAGTACTTC	CASSGRGLKETQYF
NA	TRBV4-1	TRBJ1-2	TRBD1	TGCGCCAGCAGCCAAAGTAAAGGGACAGGGGGTTTCAAAGGCTATGGCTACACCTTC	CASSQSKGTGGFKGYGYTF
NA	TRBV9	TRBJ2-1	TRBD2	TGTGCCAGCAGCGTAGCCCCCGACGGGGGGGCCGGTAATGAGCAGTTCTTC	CASSVAPDGGAGNEQFF
NA	TRBV27	TRBJ1-2	TRBD1	TGTGCCAGCAGTTTGGGCCAGGGGGCAGGTGGCTACACCTTC	CASSLGQGAGGYTF
few	TRBV6-6	TRBJ2-3	TRBD1	TGTGCCAGCAGTTACGTGACAGGGGCCGATACGCAGTATTTT	CASSYVTGADTQYF
few	TRBV29-1	TRBJ1-2	NA	TGCAGCGTTGAGGTCTCAGGTGGCTACACCTTC	CSVEVSGGYTF